This TCR beta chain comes out of a study of T cells in Graves' hyperthyroidism and ophthalmopathy. The investigators amplified TCR beta CDR3 regions from RNA transcripts. HTBI primers were employed in a first-round RT-PCR of the TCR CDR3. One entry per CDR3 protein results from TCRdb running MiXCR on the multiplex PCR reads. The data show under 350,000 distinct CDR3 sequences, 20% to 25% seen once. The trim removed 3 bases at V and 1 base at J, leaving 5 bases unmatched. The V gene's germline CDR1 is MDHEN and CDR2 SYDVKM. The CDR3 sequence is 16 residues long. The V and J genes are TRBV28 and TRBJ1-4; 7 bases match TRBD1. The source of this sequence is a woman between 50 and 59 years old with Graves' hyperthyroidism. The sequencing input was blood. The CDR3 spells CASSFRRGQTNEKLFF. CDR3 nucleotides: TGTGCCAGCAGTTTTAGGAGGGGGCAAACTAATGAAAAACTGTTTTTT.